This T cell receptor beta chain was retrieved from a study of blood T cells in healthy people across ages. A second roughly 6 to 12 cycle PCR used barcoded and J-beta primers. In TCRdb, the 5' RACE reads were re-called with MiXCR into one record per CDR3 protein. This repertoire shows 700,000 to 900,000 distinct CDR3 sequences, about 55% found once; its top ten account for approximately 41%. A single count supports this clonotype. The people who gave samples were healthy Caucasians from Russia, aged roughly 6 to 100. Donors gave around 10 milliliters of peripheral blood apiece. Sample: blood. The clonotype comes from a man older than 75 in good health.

The CDR3 DNA sequence: TGTGCCAGCAGGACCCCGGGACTAGCGGGAGCCGCTGAGCAGTTCTTC. Translating gives CASRTPGLAGAAEQFF. The chain employs TRBV28 and TRBJ2-1; 14 nucleotides agree with TRBD2. This CDR3 has 16 residues. Germline V lookup: CDR1 MDHEN, CDR2 SYDVKM. The J segment lost 9 bases and the V segment lost 6 bases, leaving 10 bases of the junction unmatched.